Described below is a single T cell receptor beta chain sequence and its context. Its antigen is undetermined. The CDR3 length is 16 residues. Germline V gene sequence: CDR1 MDHEN, CDR2 SYDVKM. V lost 6 bases to trimming and J lost 0 bases, with 12 bases between them. The data were obtained in a study of graft-versus-host responses after intestinal transplantation. Using immunoSEQ multiplex PCR, the repertoire was profiled, and TCRdb retains in-frame clones only, with some absent. The data show 100,000 or so clones, with 80% to 95% seen just once and approximately 0.17% held by the top ten. Findings and limits, study-wide: Early declines in HvG clones that occurred post-transplant were associated with peak circulating GvH clone levels.

This clonotype was obtained from a human donor who received an intestinal transplant. The chain employs TRBV28 and TRBJ1-6; possibly TRBD1 for D (6 bases). This specimen consisted of unstimulated CD4+ T cells sorted from spleen or lymph node cells, obtained before intestinal transplant. Here the CDR3 DNA reads TGTGCCAGCAGCCGAGGGGGAACCTCCTATAATTCACCCCTCCACTTT. Amino acids: CASSRGGTSYNSPLHF. Drawing the rest from reference TRBV28 and TRBJ1-6, the complete variable domain is DVKVTQSSRYLVKRTGEKVFLECVQDMDHENMFWYRQDPGLGLRLIYFSYDVKMKEKGDIPEGYSVSREKKERFSLILESASTNQTSMYLCASSRGGTSYNSPLHFGNGTRLTVT.